This T cell receptor (beta chain) was captured by sequencing in a study of PD-1 blockade in classical Hodgkin lymphoma. Study-level background: Patients were infused with nivolumab 3 mg/kg every 2 weeks.

Study-level points and caveats: Still unresolved is the cause of the repertoire differences, which may be disease activity or prior therapy.

The ends lost 4 bases at V and 0 bases at J; junction bases unmatched: 6. The CDR3 totals 16 residues. Germline CDR1 reads SGHNT; CDR2 reads YYREEE (reference sequence). This table comes from immunoSEQ multiplex PCR, and its TCRdb copy is limited to in-frame clones, with some not included. This table has 120,000 to 150,000 clones, approximately 72% appearing once. Patients all relapsed after autologous stem cell transplantation, and there was variation in brentuximab vedotin exposure. For this clone: Its antigen is not identified.

This TCR was recovered from a human donor with classical Hodgkin lymphoma. This sample comprised peripheral blood mononuclear cells (PBMCs), obtained before the second cycle of nivolumab. The chain is built from TRBV5-4 and TRBJ2-7, with 11 positions matching TRBD2. The chain's CDR3 is CASSPGTSGISYEQYF. CDR3 coding DNA: TGTGCCAGCAGCCCCGGGACTAGCGGTATCTCCTACGAGCAGTACTTC. The full variable domain, with the rest looked up from reference TRBV5-4 and TRBJ2-7, is ETGVTQSPTHLIKTRGQQVTLRCSSQSGHNTVSWYQQALGQGPQFIFQYYREEENGRGNFPPRFSGLQFPNYSSELNVNALELDDSALYLCASSPGTSGISYEQYFGPGTRLTVT.